Listed here are 2 T cell receptor beta chains from one sample, sequenced in a study of Graves' ophthalmopathy and Graves' hyperthyroidism. The authors amplified TCR beta CDR3 regions from RNA transcripts. RT-PCR with HTBI primers came first, then second-round multiplex PCR. A single record per CDR3 protein comes from TCRdb applying MiXCR to the multiplex PCR reads. The sample yields about 700,000 distinct CDR3 sequences, roughly 39% seen once. The sequenced sample was peripheral blood. The receptors derive from an adult man with Graves' ophthalmopathy.

At least ten counts were recorded for this clonotype. This chain links TRBV12-3 or TRBV12-4 with TRBJ1-2, with 7 bases lining up with TRBD1. The length of the CDR3 is 14 residues. Unmatched junction bases numbered 7, after V lost 5 bases and J lost 4 bases. The CDR3 loop reads CASSPRGTVYGYTF. The CDR3 DNA reads TGTGCCAGCAGTCCGAGGGGGACAGTCTATGGCTACACCTTC.

CDR3 bases: TGTGCCAGCAGTGGTACTAGCGGGGACAGCCAGTTCTTC. Amino acids: CASSGTSGDSQFF. V is TRBV2 and J is TRBJ2-1; TRBD2 matches at 10 bases. The V segment lost 4 bases and the J segment 13 bases; nucleotides outside the gene matches: 7. This CDR3 has 13 residues. Looked up from germline, CDR1 is SNHLY and CDR2 is FYNNEI.